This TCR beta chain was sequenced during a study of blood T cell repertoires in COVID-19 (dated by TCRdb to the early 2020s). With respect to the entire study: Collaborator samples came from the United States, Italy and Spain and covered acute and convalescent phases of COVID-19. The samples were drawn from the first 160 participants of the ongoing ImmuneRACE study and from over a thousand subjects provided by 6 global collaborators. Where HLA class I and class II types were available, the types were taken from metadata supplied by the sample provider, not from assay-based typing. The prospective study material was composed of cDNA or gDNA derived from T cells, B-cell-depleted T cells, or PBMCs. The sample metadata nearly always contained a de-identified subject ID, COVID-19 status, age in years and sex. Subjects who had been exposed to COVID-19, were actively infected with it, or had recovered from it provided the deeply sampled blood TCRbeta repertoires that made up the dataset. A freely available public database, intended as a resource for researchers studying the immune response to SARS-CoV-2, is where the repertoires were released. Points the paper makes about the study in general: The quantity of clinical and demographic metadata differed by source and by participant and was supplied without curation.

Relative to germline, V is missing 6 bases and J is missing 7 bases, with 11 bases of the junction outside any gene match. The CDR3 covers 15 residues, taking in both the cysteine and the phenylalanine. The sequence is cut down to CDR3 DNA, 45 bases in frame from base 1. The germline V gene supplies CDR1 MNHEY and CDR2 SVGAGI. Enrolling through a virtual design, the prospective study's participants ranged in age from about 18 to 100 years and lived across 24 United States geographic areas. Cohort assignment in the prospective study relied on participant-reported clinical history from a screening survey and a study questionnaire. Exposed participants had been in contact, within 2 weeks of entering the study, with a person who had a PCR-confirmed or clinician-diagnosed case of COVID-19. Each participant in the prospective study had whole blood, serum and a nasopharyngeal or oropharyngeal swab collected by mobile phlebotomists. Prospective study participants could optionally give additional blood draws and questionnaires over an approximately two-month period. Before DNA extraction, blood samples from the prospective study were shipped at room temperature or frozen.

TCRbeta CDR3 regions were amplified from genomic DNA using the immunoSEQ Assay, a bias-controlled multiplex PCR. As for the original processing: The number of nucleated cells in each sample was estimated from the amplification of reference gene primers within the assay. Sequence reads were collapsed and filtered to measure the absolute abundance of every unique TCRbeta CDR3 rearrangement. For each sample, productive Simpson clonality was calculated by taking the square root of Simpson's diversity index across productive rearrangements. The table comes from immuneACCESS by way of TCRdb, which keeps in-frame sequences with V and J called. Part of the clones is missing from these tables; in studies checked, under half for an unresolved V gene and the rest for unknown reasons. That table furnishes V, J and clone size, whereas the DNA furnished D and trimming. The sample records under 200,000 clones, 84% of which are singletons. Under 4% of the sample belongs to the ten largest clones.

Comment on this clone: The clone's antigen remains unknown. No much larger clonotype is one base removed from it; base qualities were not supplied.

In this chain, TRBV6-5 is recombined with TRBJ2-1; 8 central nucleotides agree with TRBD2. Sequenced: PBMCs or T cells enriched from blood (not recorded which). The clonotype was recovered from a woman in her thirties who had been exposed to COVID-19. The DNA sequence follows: TGTGCCAGCAGACCCACGGGGGGGTCTTGGAATGAGCAGTTCTTC. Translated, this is CASRPTGGSWNEQFF.